A single sample is the source of the 21 T cell receptor beta chains below, sequenced in a study of OX40 agonist ivuxolimab in advanced cancers. The library was obtained by the immunoSEQ multiplex PCR assay. What TCRdb holds here is the immuneACCESS table cut down to in-frame rearrangements. Part of the clones is not present; checked against another copy, under half of the missing clones reflect an unresolved V gene, and the others are unexplained. This sample holds 50,000 to 60,000 clones; 82% were observed only once. The top ten clones comprise roughly 1.5% of the sample. Here the sequenced sample was CD4+ or CD8+ T cells sorted from blood, taken in a trial of the OX40 agonist ivuxolimab. The receptor set was obtained from an adult with an advanced solid tumor such as melanoma, head and neck, liver or kidney cancer.

The chain couples TRBV18 to TRBJ2-7; 8 nucleotides align to TRBD2. Germline V gene data show CDR1 as KGHSH and CDR2 as LQKENI. The CDR3 extends over 13 amino acids. V lost 3 bases, J lost 6 bases, and 4 bases stayed unmatched. CDR3 bases: TGTGCCAGCTCACCTTCGGGGGGGTTCGAGCAGTACTTC. The encoded protein is CASSPSGGFEQYF.

A single count supports this clone. The chain combines TRBV5-1 with TRBJ1-3, with D uncertain. This CDR3 comprises 15 residues. Deletions cut 4 bases from V and 0 bases from J, with 11 bases between. Germline CDR1 SGHRS, CDR2 YFSETQ. This CDR3 reads CASSMDEHSGNTIYF. For the CDR3, the DNA is TGCGCCAGCAGCATGGACGAACACTCTGGAAACACCATATATTTT. Variable domain in full (rest from reference TRBV5-1 and TRBJ1-3): KAGVTQTPRYLIKTRGQQVTLSCSPISGHRSVSWYQQTPGQGLQFLFEYFSETQRNKGNFPGRFSGRQFSNSRSEMNVSTLELGDSALYLCASSMDEHSGNTIYFGEGSWLTVV.

The chain couples TRBV7-9 to TRBJ1-6; no reliable D call. With 9 bases removed from V and 0 bases from J, the gap between germline ends came to 18 bases. The V gene's germline CDR1 is SEHNR and CDR2 FQNEAQ (reference sequence). The CDR3 spans 17 residues. CDR3 in DNA: TGTGCCAGTAGGGCCCTTGACCGCTACTCCTATAATTCACCCCTCCACTTT. Protein: CASRALDRYSYNSPLHF.

DNA for the CDR3: TGTGCCAGCAGCTTAGGTTGGCGGGGAGGGTACGAGCAGTACTTC. It translates to CASSLGWRGGYEQYF. This chain connects TRBV11-2 to TRBJ2-7, with 7 bases lining up with TRBD2. Trimming took 1 base from V and 4 from J; bases not matched to a gene: 7. Looked up from germline, CDR1 is SGHAT and CDR2 is FQNNGV. The CDR3 sequence is 15 residues long. The entire variable domain, with the rest obtained from reference TRBV11-2 and TRBJ2-7, is as follows: EAGVAQSPRYKIIEKRQSVAFWCNPISGHATLYWYQQILGQGPKLLIQFQNNGVVDDSQLPKDRFSAERLKGVDSTLKIQPAKLEDSAVYLCASSLGWRGGYEQYFGPGTRLTVT.

In regard to this clone: This sample includes further DNA sequences coding for the same CDR3. This sequence joins TRBV5-1 and TRBJ2-3; D gene unclear. The CDR3 sequence is 14 residues long. CDR1 is SGHRS, CDR2 YFSETQ, per germline. V dropped 0 bases and J dropped 3 bases, with 8 bases sitting between them. CDR3 nucleotides: TGCGCCAGCAGCTTGGGGGTACAGACAGATACGCAGTATTTT. Its translation is CASSLGVQTDTQYF.

This chain uses TRBV6-1 with TRBJ1-2, with 9 bases fitting TRBD1. Germline values: CDR1 MNHNS, CDR2 SASEGT. The CDR3 is 14 residues long. V was clipped by 6 bases and J by 8 bases; unmatched bases: 10. The CDR3 bases are TGTGCCAGCAGAACGAGGGGACAGGGAGGAGGCTACACCTTC. It specifies CASRTRGQGGGYTF.

This chain links TRBV5-4 with TRBJ1-4; D possibly corresponds to TRBD1 (5 bases). CDR1 is SGHNT and CDR2 is YYREEE in the germline V gene (reference sequence). The CDR3 spans 12 residues. V was shortened by 3 bases and J by 6 bases, with 6 bases between the two germline ends. CDR3 amino acids: CASSWGDEKLFF. CDR3 DNA sequence: TGTGCCAGCAGCTGGGGCGATGAAAAACTGTTTTTT.

The gene calls are TRBV7-9 and TRBJ1-1, with 7 nucleotides matching TRBD1. Per germline, CDR1 SEHNR and CDR2 FQNEAQ (reference sequence). This CDR3 has 19 amino acids. The V and J ends lost 5 bases and 0 bases, in that order; junction bases with no gene match: 18. CDR3 in DNA: TGTGCCAGCAGCGGAGCGGGATTAAGGGGGCAAAGGATGAACACTGAAGCTTTCTTT. Residues: CASSGAGLRGQRMNTEAFF.

V gene TRBV6-6 combines with J gene TRBJ2-5; a weak D match, TRBD1 (6 bases). The CDR3 consists of 12 residues. V was clipped by 6 bases and J by 4 bases, with 9 bases between them. The germline V gene encodes CDR1 MNHNY and CDR2 SVGAGI (reference sequence). The CDR3 sequence is CASSGQSETQYF. The CDR3 DNA reads TGTGCCAGCAGCGGACAGTCAGAGACCCAGTACTTC.

The chain uses TRBV6-5 and TRBJ2-7; 13 bases are a match to TRBD2. Looked up from germline, CDR1 is MNHEY and CDR2 is SVGAGI. The CDR3 contains 15 residues. V was pared by 6 bases and J by 9 bases, with 11 bases of the junction left unmatched. CDR3 in amino acids: CASSPTRTSGSGQYF. The CDR3 region has the DNA TGTGCCAGCAGCCCCACCCGGACTAGCGGGAGCGGGCAGTACTTC.

This clone occurred a few times. The chain employs TRBV4-2 and TRBJ1-6; D not resolved. V dropped 4 bases and J dropped 5 bases, with 12 bases sitting between them. The CDR3 extends over 15 amino acids. Germline CDR1 LGHNA, CDR2 YNFKEQ. Here the CDR3 DNA reads TGTGCCAGCAGCCGACTGGCCGGCAATAATTCACCCCTCCACTTT. Encoded protein: CASSRLAGNNSPLHF.

The chain combines TRBV18 with TRBJ1-2; D call uncertain. CDR1 KGHSH and CDR2 LQKENI come from the germline V gene. The V gene lost 2 bases and the J gene lost 4 bases, with 8 bases spanning the gap. The CDR3 has 13 residues. The CDR3 nucleotides read TGTGCCAGCTCACCAAGCGCCACCTATGGCTACACCTTC. Its protein is CASSPSATYGYTF.

The rearrangement links TRBV7-9 to TRBJ2-1; D call uncertain. Deletions cut 8 bases from V and 0 bases from J, with 14 bases between. Germline CDR1 SEHNR, CDR2 FQNEAQ (reference sequence). This CDR3 has 15 residues. The CDR3 loop is CASPKGNTSYNEQFF. CDR3 DNA sequence: TGTGCCAGCCCCAAAGGGAACACCTCCTACAATGAGCAGTTCTTC.

The V gene is TRBV7-9, the J gene TRBJ2-7; 9 nucleotides match TRBD1. CDR1 SEHNR and CDR2 FQNEAQ come from the germline V gene (reference sequence). The V gene end was trimmed by 4 bases and the J gene end by 3 bases; junction bases not matched to a gene: 16. This CDR3 spans 18 amino acids. CDR3 DNA: TGTGCCAGCAGCTCCCTTAGGACCATCGGGGACAGGGTCTACGAGCAGTACTTC. It encodes CASSSLRTIGDRVYEQYF.

The rearrangement links TRBV9 to TRBJ1-2; D might be TRBD1 (6 bases). The V and J ends lost 3 bases and 0 bases respectively, with 15 bases between them. The germline CDR1 and CDR2 sequences are SGDLS and YYNGEE. The CDR3 runs 16 residues. This CDR3 reads CASSASPDSSNYGYTF. The DNA of the CDR3 is TGTGCCAGCAGCGCAAGCCCGGACAGTTCTAACTATGGCTACACCTTC.

This clone was observed a handful of times. V gene TRBV10-3 combines with J gene TRBJ2-7; D may match TRBD1 or TRBD2 (5 bases each). The germline V and J ends were trimmed by 6 bases and 6 bases, with 12 bases remaining between them. The CDR3 loop spans 12 amino acids. CDR1 ENHRY and CDR2 SYGVKD come from the germline V gene. DNA for the CDR3: TGTGCCATCAGGGGGGAGTTGCGCGAGCAGTACTTC. Encoded protein: CAIRGELREQYF.

V is TRBV14 and J is TRBJ2-1; 9 bases agree with TRBD1. Unmatched junction bases numbered 5, after V lost 2 bases and J lost 6 bases. Germline assignment: CDR1 SGHDN and CDR2 FVKESK. The CDR3 spans 15 residues. CDR3 sequence (DNA): TGTGCCAGCAGCCAATTCGGGACAGGGCTCAATGAGCAGTTCTTC. It yields the protein CASSQFGTGLNEQFF.

Concerning this clone itself: At one boundary the junction diverges from the germline segment, which might be a read error. The chain is built from TRBV28 and TRBJ2-7; D unresolved. The CDR3 is 14 residues long. CDR1 MDHEN and CDR2 SYDVKM come from the germline V gene. CDR3 nucleotides: TGTGCCAGCAGCCCAAACCGGACCCCCCGCTTGAAGGTCTTC. It specifies CASSPNRTPRLKVF.

The chain links TRBV28 to TRBJ1-5; 7 nucleotides agree with TRBD1. The V gene's germline CDR1 is MDHEN and CDR2 SYDVKM. The CDR3 spans 14 residues. Trimming took 3 bases from V and 9 from J; bases not matched to a gene: 8. CDR3 loop: CASSLARQGWPQHF. DNA for the CDR3: TGTGCCAGCAGTTTGGCCCGACAGGGCTGGCCCCAGCATTTT. Looking up the rest from reference TRBV28 and TRBJ1-5 gives the full variable domain: DVKVTQSSRYLVKRTGEKVFLECVQDMDHENMFWYRQDPGLGLRLIYFSYDVKMKEKGDIPEGYSVSREKKERFSLILESASTNQTSMYLCASSLARQGWPQHFGDGTRLSIL.

The V gene is TRBV2, the J gene TRBJ1-2; no clear D gene. The V end lost 6 bases, the J end lost 10 bases, and 12 bases lay between the germline ends. Germline CDR1 reads SNHLY; CDR2 reads FYNNEI. The CDR3 is 11 amino acids. CDR3 sequence reads: CASSAHPIYTF. In DNA form, the CDR3 reads TGTGCCAGCAGCGCCCATCCAATCTACACCTTC.

This sequence joins TRBV4-2 and TRBJ1-6, with TRBD1 as a possible D gene (6 bases). Germline CDR1 reads LGHNA; CDR2 reads YNFKEQ. Trimming took off 4 bases at V and 4 bases at J, with 11 bases between the two ends. The CDR3 is made up of 15 amino acids. CDR3: CASSLGTSYNSPLHF. For the CDR3, the DNA is TGTGCCAGCAGCCTCGGGACAAGTTATAATTCACCCCTCCACTTT.